The entry below describes one TCR beta chain. Produced via immunoSEQ multiplex PCR; TCRdb's table is partial and in-frame only. The sample consists of 150,000 or so clones, roughly nine tenths of them appearing once. This sample is part of a study of T cell responses to AZD1222 COVID-19 vaccine. CDR1 and CDR2 from the germline V gene are MDHEN and SYDVKM. With V trimmed by 5 bases and J by 4 bases, 8 bases remained unmatched. This CDR3 contains 16 residues. The sequenced sample was peripheral blood, obtained 28 days after the second AZD1222 dose. The sequence came from an adult who received the AZD1222 COVID-19 vaccine. The chain employs TRBV28 and TRBJ2-1; 10 bases are a match to TRBD2. For the CDR3, the DNA is TGTGCCAGCAGTGGGGCCGGGACTAGCGTTTACAATGAGCAGTTCTTC. This codes for CASSGAGTSVYNEQFF.